The 8 T cell receptor beta chains reported below all come from one sample, sequenced in a study of blood T cell repertoires in COVID-19. Sequencing used immunoSEQ multiplex PCR; TCRdb keeps in-frame clones, though not all of them. Here the sample spans 450,000 to 500,000 clones, about nine tenths being singletons. Source material: PBMCs or T cells enriched from blood (not recorded which). The receptors come from a woman in her fifties or sixties who had recovered from COVID-19.

The V call is TRBV15, the J call TRBJ1-2, with D tentatively TRBD1 (5 bases). The CDR3 totals 13 residues. Deletions cut 0 bases from V and 7 bases from J, with 9 bases between. Per the germline V gene, CDR1 is LNHNV and CDR2 is YYDKDF (reference sequence). CDR3 sequence (DNA): TGTGCCACCAGCAGAGAAGGGGCAGGTGGCTACACCTTC. Residues: CATSREGAGGYTF.

The V and J genes are TRBV6-5 and TRBJ1-2; no reliable D call. CDR1 is MNHEY, CDR2 SVGAGI, per germline. This CDR3 spans 15 amino acids. Trimming shortened V by 2 bases and J by 0 bases, and 10 bases separated the two germline ends. The CDR3 DNA reads as TGTGCCAGCAGTTACGGGAGGGATGCTAACTATGGCTACACCTTC. This gives the protein CASSYGRDANYGYTF.

The chain joins TRBV5-6 to TRBJ2-7; the D gene is possibly TRBD1 (5 bases). This CDR3 spans 12 amino acids. Germline V lookup: CDR1 SGHDT, CDR2 YYEEEE. V lost 5 bases, J lost 6 bases, and 12 bases lay in between. The CDR3 DNA follows: TGTGCCAGCAGGGTCGGAAGGGGCGAGCAGTACTTC. Translation: CASRVGRGEQYF.

The V call is TRBV6-1, the J call TRBJ1-5, with D tentatively TRBD1 (6 bases). Trimming cost V 0 bases and J 6 bases, with 12 bases left between them. The CDR3 covers 15 residues. Germline-derived CDR1 and CDR2 are MNHNS and SASEGT. For the CDR3, the DNA is TGTGCCAGCAGTGAAGCCAGCAGGGGTGTTCAGCCCCAGCATTTT. The encoded protein is CASSEASRGVQPQHF.

CDR3 DNA sequence: TGTGCCACCAGTCCGGCAGGGCCCACCGGGGAGCTGTTTTTT. This codes for CATSPAGPTGELFF. The rearrangement uses TRBV24-1 and TRBJ2-2; possibly TRBD1 for D (5 bases). CDR1 and CDR2 from the germline V gene are KGHDR and SFDVKD. This CDR3 spans 14 amino acids. Trimming took 6 bases from V and 4 from J, leaving 11 bases between them.

The chain has TRBV29-1 and TRBJ2-1; D possibly corresponds to TRBD1 (6 bases). The CDR3 is made up of 14 amino acids. The germline V gene encodes CDR1 SQVTM and CDR2 ANQGSEA. V lost 6 bases, J lost 4 bases, and 16 bases lay in between. CDR3 sequence reads: CSVQGGKSYNEQFF. DNA of the CDR3: TGCAGCGTCCAAGGGGGAAAGTCATACAATGAGCAGTTCTTC.

The chain carries TRBV24-1 and TRBJ1-2; perhaps TRBD1 as D (5 bases). The CDR3 runs 14 residues. Germline assignment: CDR1 KGHDR and CDR2 SFDVKD. V was cut by 7 bases and J by 1 base, with 12 bases left in between. CDR3 DNA: TGTGCCACCAGCGAGACAGCCTATAACTATGGCTACACCTTC. Translated: CATSETAYNYGYTF.

The CDR3 loop reads CASSAIDRDYGYTF. The CDR3 nucleotides read TGTGCCAGCAGTGCGATCGACAGGGACTATGGCTACACCTTC. The chain recombines TRBV27 with TRBJ1-2, with 7 bases that match TRBD1. This CDR3 has 14 amino acids. The V and J ends lost 5 bases and 3 bases, in that order; junction bases with no gene match: 6. Germline V gene data show CDR1 as MNHEY and CDR2 as SMNVEV (reference sequence).